This T cell receptor (beta chain) was found in a study of blood T cell repertoires in COVID-19. Study at large: Samples of COVID-19 (acute and convalescent) were obtained from the United States, Italy and Spain. Sample material is recorded as cDNA or gDNA derived from T cells, B-cell-depleted T cells, or PBMCs.

In the authors' workflow: Quantification of nucleated cells was approximated via reference gene primer amplification. TCRdb's table, derived via immunoSEQ multiplex PCR, lists solely in-frame clones and lacks some. That table supplies the V and J calls and clone size; D and trimming were determined from the DNA. Among some 230,000 clones, approximately 82% were seen once, and the ten largest hold about 15%. Germline values: CDR1 LNHDA, CDR2 SQIVND (reference sequence). The V gene end was trimmed by 6 bases and the J gene end by 2 bases; junction bases not matched to a gene: 7. The CDR3 is 15 amino acids. Before being deemed recovered, Cohort 3 donors had two negative PCRs, clearance, or symptom resolution.

The clonotype was recovered from a man aged 35-49 years who had recovered from COVID-19. The specimen was PBMCs or T cells enriched from blood (not recorded which). This sequence joins TRBV19 and TRBJ2-3, with TRBD2 identical over 8 bases. In DNA, the CDR3 is TGTGCCAGTAGCCGATTTAGCGGGACCACAGATACGCAGTATTTT. Encoded protein: CASSRFSGTTDTQYF.